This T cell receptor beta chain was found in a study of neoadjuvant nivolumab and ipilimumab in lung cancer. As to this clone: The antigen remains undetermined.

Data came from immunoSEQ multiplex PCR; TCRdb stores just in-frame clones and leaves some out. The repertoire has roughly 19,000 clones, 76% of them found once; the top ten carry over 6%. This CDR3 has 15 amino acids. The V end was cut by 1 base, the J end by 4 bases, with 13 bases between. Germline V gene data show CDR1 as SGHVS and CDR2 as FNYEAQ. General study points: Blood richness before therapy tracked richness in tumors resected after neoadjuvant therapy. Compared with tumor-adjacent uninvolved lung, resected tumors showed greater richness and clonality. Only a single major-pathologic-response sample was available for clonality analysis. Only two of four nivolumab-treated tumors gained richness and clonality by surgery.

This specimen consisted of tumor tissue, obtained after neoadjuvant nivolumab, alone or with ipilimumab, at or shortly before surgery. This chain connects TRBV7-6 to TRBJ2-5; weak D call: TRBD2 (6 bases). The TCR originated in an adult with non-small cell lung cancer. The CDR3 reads CASSLVGGGGETQYF. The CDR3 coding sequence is TGTGCCAGCAGCTTAGTGGGTGGGGGAGGAGAGACCCAGTACTTC.